This TCR beta chain was found in a study of blood T cell repertoires in COVID-19. This clone was picked up a small number of times. Germline lookup yields CDR1 SGHTA and CDR2 FQGNSA. Deletions cut 2 bases from V and 7 bases from J, with 8 bases between. This CDR3 region has 13 residues. Repertoires were generated with immunoSEQ multiplex PCR, while TCRdb's copy carries only in-frame clones and drops some. Among some 400,000 clones listed, more than 85% were seen once. The specimen was PBMCs or T cells enriched from blood (not recorded which). The sequence derives from a middle-aged woman who had been exposed to COVID-19. J is TRBJ2-2 and V is TRBV7-2; D possibly corresponds to TRBD1 (5 bases). CDR3: CASSLQGIGELFF. The CDR3 DNA reads as TGTGCCAGCAGCTTACAGGGAATCGGGGAGCTGTTTTTT.